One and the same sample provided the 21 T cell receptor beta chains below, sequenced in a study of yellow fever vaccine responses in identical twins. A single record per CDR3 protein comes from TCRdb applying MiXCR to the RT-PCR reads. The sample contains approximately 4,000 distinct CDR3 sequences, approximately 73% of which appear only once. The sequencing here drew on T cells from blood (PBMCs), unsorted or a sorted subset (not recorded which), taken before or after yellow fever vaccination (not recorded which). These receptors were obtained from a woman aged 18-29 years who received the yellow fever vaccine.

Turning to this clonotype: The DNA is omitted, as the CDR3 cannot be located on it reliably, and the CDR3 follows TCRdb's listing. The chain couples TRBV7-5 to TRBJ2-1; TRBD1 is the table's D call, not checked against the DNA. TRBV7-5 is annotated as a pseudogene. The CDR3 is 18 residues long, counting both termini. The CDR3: CISVQKLSIPGPDHEQFF.

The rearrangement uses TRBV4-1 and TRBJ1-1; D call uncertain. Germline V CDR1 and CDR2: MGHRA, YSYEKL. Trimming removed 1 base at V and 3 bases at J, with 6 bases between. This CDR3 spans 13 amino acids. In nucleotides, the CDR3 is TGCGCCAGCAGCCAAGTGGCAGACACTGAAGCTTTCTTT. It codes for CASSQVADTEAFF.

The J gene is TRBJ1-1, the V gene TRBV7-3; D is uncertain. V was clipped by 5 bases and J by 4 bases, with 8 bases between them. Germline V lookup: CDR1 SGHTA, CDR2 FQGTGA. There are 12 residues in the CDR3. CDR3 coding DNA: TGTGCCAGCAGCACCCACACCACTGAAGCTTTCTTT. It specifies CASSTHTTEAFF.

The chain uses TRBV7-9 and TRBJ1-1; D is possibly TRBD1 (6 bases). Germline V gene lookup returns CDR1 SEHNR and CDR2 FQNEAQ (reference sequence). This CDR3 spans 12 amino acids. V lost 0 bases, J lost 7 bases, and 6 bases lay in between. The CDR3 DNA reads TGTGCCAGCAGCTTAGCGGACAGTGAAGCTTTCTTT. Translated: CASSLADSEAFF.

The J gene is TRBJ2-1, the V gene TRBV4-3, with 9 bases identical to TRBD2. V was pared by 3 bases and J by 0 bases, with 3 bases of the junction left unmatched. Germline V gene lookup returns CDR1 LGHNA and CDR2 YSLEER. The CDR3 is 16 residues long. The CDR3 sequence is CASSHASGNSYNEQFF. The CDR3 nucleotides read TGCGCCAGCAGCCATGCTAGCGGGAACTCCTACAATGAGCAGTTCTTC.

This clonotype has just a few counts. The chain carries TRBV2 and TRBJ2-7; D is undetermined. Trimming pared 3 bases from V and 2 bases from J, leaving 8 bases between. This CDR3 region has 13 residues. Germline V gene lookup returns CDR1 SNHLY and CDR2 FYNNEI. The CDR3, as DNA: TGTGCCAGCAGTGATGGGCAGGCCTACGAGCAGTACTTC. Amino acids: CASSDGQAYEQYF.

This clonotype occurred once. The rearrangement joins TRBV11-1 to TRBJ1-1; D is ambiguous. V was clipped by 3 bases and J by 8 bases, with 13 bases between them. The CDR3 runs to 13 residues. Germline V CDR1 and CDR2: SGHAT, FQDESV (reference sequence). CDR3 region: CASSLMGAGEAFF. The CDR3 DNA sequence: TGTGCCAGCAGCTTGATGGGTGCCGGGGAAGCTTTCTTT.

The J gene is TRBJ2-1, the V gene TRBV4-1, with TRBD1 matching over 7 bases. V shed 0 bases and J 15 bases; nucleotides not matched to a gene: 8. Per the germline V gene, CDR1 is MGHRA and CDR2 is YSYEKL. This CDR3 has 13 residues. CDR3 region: CASSQEDHRGLFF. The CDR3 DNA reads TGCGCCAGCAGCCAAGAGGACCACAGGGGTTTGTTCTTC.

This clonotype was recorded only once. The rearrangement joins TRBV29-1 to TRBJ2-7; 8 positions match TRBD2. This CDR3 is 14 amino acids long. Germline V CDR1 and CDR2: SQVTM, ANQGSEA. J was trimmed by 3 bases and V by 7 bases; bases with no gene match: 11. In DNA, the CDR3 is TGCAGCGCCATAAAGAGCGGGAGTTACTACGAGCAGTACTTC. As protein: CSAIKSGSYYEQYF.

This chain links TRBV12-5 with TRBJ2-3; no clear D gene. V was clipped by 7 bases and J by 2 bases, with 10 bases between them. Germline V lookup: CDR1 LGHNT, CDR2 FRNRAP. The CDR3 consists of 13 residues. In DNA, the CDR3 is TGTGCTAGTGCTTACCCCGCCACAGATACGCAGTATTTT. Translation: CASAYPATDTQYF.

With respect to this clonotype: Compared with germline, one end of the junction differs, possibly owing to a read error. CDR3 loop: CASSKGYIEQFF. In DNA form, the CDR3 reads TGTGCCAGCAGCAAGGGTTACATTGAGCAGTTCTTC. The chain is built from TRBV13 and TRBJ2-1, with D hard to call. Per germline, CDR1 PRHDT and CDR2 FYEKMQ (reference sequence). CDR3 length: 12 residues.

CDR3 bases: TGCGCCAGCAGCCAAGTCTTTAGGGGACGATTCTATGGCTACACCTTC. Translating it yields CASSQVFRGRFYGYTF. The V call is TRBV4-1, the J call TRBJ1-2; D possibly corresponds to TRBD1 (5 bases). This CDR3 has 16 residues. Per the germline V gene, CDR1 is MGHRA and CDR2 is YSYEKL. Deletions cut 1 base from V and 4 bases from J, with 16 bases between.

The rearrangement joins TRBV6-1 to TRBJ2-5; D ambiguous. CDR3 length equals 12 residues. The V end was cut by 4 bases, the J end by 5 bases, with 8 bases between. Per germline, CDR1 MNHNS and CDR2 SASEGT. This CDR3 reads CASSGPKETQYF. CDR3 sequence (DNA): TGTGCCAGCAGTGGCCCTAAGGAGACCCAGTACTTC.

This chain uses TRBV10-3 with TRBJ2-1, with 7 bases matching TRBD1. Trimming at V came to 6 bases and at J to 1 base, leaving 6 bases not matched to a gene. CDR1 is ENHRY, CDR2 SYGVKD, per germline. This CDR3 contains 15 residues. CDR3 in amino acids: CAISTQGVSYNEQFF. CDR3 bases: TGTGCCATCAGCACTCAGGGGGTATCCTACAATGAGCAGTTCTTC.

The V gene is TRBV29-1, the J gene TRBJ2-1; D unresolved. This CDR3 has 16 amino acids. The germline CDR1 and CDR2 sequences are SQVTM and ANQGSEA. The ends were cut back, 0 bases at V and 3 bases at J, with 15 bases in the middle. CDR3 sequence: CSVEDPVALHYNEQFF. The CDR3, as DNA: TGCAGCGTTGAAGATCCAGTGGCACTACACTACAATGAGCAGTTCTTC.

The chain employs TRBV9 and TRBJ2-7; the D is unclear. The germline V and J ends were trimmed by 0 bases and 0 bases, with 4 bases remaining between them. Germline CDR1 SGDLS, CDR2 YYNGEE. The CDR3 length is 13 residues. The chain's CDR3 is CASSVDISYEQYF. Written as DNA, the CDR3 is TGTGCCAGCAGCGTAGACATCTCCTACGAGCAGTACTTC.

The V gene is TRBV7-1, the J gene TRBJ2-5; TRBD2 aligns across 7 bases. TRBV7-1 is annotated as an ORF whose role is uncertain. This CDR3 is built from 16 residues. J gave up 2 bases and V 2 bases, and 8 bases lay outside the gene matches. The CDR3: CASSSTLGLQQETQYF. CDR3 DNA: TGTGCCAGCAGCTCAACCCTGGGACTACAACAAGAGACCCAGTACTTC.

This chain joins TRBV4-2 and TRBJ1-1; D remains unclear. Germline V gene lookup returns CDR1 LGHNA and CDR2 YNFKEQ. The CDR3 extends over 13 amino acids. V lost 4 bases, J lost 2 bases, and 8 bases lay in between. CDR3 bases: TGTGCCAGCAGCCCCGAAATCAACACTGAAGCTTTCTTT. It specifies CASSPEINTEAFF.

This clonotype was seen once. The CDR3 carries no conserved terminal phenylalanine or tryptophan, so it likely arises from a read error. CDR3: CASSLVAPSGDITDTQYS. The CDR3 DNA follows: TGTGCCAGCAGCTTAGTAGCACCTAGCGGGGATATCACAGATACGCAGTATTCT. The gene calls are TRBV7-9 and TRBJ2-3, with 9 bases lining up with TRBD2. CDR3 size: 18 residues. Per germline, CDR1 SEHNR and CDR2 FQNEAQ (reference sequence). V trimming: 1 base; J trimming: 2 bases; junction bases outside the gene matches: 10.

CDR3 region: CATSRDLAGADTQYF. CDR3 sequence (DNA): TGTGCCACCAGCAGAGATCTAGCGGGGGCAGATACGCAGTATTTT. This chain connects TRBV15 to TRBJ2-3, with 10 bases identical to TRBD2. The CDR3 has 15 amino acids. Looked up from germline, CDR1 is LNHNV and CDR2 is YYDKDF (reference sequence). Trimming at V came to 0 bases and at J to 4 bases, leaving 1 base not matched to a gene.

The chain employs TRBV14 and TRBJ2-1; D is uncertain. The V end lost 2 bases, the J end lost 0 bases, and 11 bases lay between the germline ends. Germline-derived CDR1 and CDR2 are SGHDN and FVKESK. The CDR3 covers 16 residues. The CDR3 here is CASSQPATSSYNEQFF. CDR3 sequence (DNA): TGTGCCAGCAGCCAACCAGCAACGAGCTCCTACAATGAGCAGTTCTTC.